The 9 T cell receptor beta chains given below trace back to one sample, sequenced in a study of blood T cell repertoires in COVID-19. Profiling relied on immunoSEQ multiplex PCR, and the TCRdb table lists in-frame clones only, not all of them. The table lists 150,000 or so clones, around three quarters of them singletons. Sequenced: peripheral blood. The origin of the receptors is a man older than 75 with acute or convalescent COVID-19.

The table lists this clone with a count of one. This sequence joins TRBV2 and TRBJ1-2; 7 positions agree with TRBD1. The CDR3 is 15 residues long. V gave up 5 bases and J gave up 6 bases; unmatched junction bases: 12. Looked up from germline, CDR1 is SNHLY and CDR2 is FYNNEI. CDR3 sequence reads: CASSPRTTGRHGYTF. The CDR3 bases are TGTGCCAGCAGTCCTAGAACGACAGGGCGTCATGGCTACACCTTC.

This clone was picked up one time. The chain combines TRBV10-2 with TRBJ2-3; 10 bases are a match to TRBD2. The CDR3 is 16 residues long. The ends lost 3 bases at V and 4 bases at J; junction bases unmatched: 7. Germline CDR1 and CDR2: WSHSY and SAAADI. The CDR3 protein is CASSDRGLAIADTQYF. As DNA, the CDR3 is TGCGCCAGCAGTGATCGGGGACTAGCGATCGCAGATACGCAGTATTTT.

V gene TRBV6-1 combines with J gene TRBJ2-1; 9 positions match TRBD2. This CDR3 spans 17 amino acids. V was pared by 1 base and J by 5 bases, with 9 bases of the junction left unmatched. Germline V lookup: CDR1 MNHNS, CDR2 SASEGT. This CDR3 reads CASSEVLGLAGNNEQFF. For the CDR3, the DNA is TGTGCCAGCAGTGAAGTATTGGGTCTAGCGGGGAACAATGAGCAGTTCTTC.

The rearrangement uses TRBV5-1 and TRBJ2-2; D possibly corresponds to TRBD2 (6 bases). V lost 0 bases, J lost 7 bases, and 16 bases lay in between. This CDR3 spans 16 amino acids. CDR1 and CDR2 from the germline V gene are SGHRS and YFSETQ. CDR3 amino acids: CASSLAPGVRSGELFF. The CDR3 DNA is TGCGCCAGCAGCTTGGCCCCGGGGGTAAGGAGCGGGGAGCTGTTTTTT. The variable domain in full, completed from reference TRBV5-1 and TRBJ2-2, reads KAGVTQTPRYLIKTRGQQVTLSCSPISGHRSVSWYQQTPGQGLQFLFEYFSETQRNKGNFPGRFSGRQFSNSRSEMNVSTLELGDSALYLCASSLAPGVRSGELFFGEGSRLTVL.

This sequence joins TRBV4-1 and TRBJ2-7, with 9 bases matching TRBD2. The CDR3 is made up of 16 amino acids. CDR1 and CDR2 from the germline V gene are MGHRA and YSYEKL. Germline trimming cut 0 bases from V and 2 bases from J; bases unmatched to any gene: 5. The CDR3 reads CASSQEPSGDTYEQYF. The CDR3 DNA reads TGCGCCAGCAGCCAAGAGCCTAGCGGGGATACCTACGAGCAGTACTTC.

This chain uses TRBV6-5 with TRBJ1-3; D not certain. Per the germline V gene, CDR1 is MNHEY and CDR2 is SVGAGI. Trimming cost V 0 bases and J 0 bases, with 9 bases left between them. The CDR3 is made up of 16 amino acids. CDR3 bases: TGTGCCAGCAGTTACTCGAGGGCTAGCTCTGGAAACACCATATATTTT. Encoded protein: CASSYSRASSGNTIYF.

This chain links TRBV19 with TRBJ1-2, with 9 bases identical to TRBD1. The junction had 11 bases not matched to a gene; V was cut back by 5 bases and J by 7 bases. Germline V lookup: CDR1 LNHDA, CDR2 SQIVND (reference sequence). This CDR3 spans 15 amino acids. The CDR3 nucleotides are TGTGCCAGTAGTGACCACCGGGACAGGGTCTCTGGCTACACCTTC. This sequence encodes CASSDHRDRVSGYTF.

The genes are TRBV2 and TRBJ1-2, with 9 positions matching TRBD1. This CDR3 is built from 13 residues. With V trimmed by 6 bases and J by 8 bases, 7 bases remained unmatched. Germline V gives CDR1 SNHLY, CDR2 FYNNEI. In DNA, the CDR3 is TGTGCCAGCAGAGCCGACAGGGGGGAAGGCTACACCTTC. This sequence encodes CASRADRGEGYTF. The full variable domain, in which reference TRBV2 and TRBJ1-2 provide the parts outside the CDR3, is EPEVTQTPSHQVTQMGQEVILRCVPISNHLYFYWYRQILGQKVEFLVSFYNNEISEKSEIFDDQFSVERPDGSNFTLKIRSTKLEDSAMYFCASRADRGEGYTFGSGTRLTVV.

V gene TRBV12-5 combines with J gene TRBJ2-1; 10 bases align to TRBD1. The CDR3 covers 14 residues. V trimming: 1 base; J trimming: 11 bases; junction bases outside the gene matches: 5. From germline, CDR1 is LGHNT and CDR2 FRNRAP. Here the CDR3 reads CASGLGQGAPKQFF. The CDR3 coding sequence is TGTGCTAGTGGTTTGGGACAGGGGGCTCCTAAGCAGTTCTTC.